This T cell receptor beta chain was identified in a study of cytomegalovirus exposure and HLA in healthy donors. Trimming took off 2 bases at V and 0 bases at J, with 8 bases between the two ends. CDR1 is MRHNA and CDR2 is SNTAGT in the germline V gene. The CDR3 runs to 14 residues. The PCR had 60 Vbeta and 13 Jbeta primers. Sequenced by immunoSEQ multiplex PCR; TCRdb stores in-frame clones only, minus some. The sample comprises about 120,000 clones, about four fifths of which are singletons, and about 10% rests with the top ten. The sequence was obtained from a female donor in good health and CMV-seropositive. Sequenced material: PBMCs. The rearrangement uses TRBV6-4 and TRBJ2-7; D uncertain. The CDR3 DNA sequence: TGTGCCAGCAGTGACAGAGCTGGCTCCTACGAGCAGTACTTC. Protein: CASSDRAGSYEQYF.